The 11 T cell receptor beta chains reported below all come from one sample, sequenced in a study of CD8 T cells in Susac syndrome. Reverse transcription used roughly 0.5 to 1 ug RNA and random hexamers. TCRdb redid the calling of the immunoSEQ multiplex PCR reads with MiXCR, one entry per CDR3 protein. Found here are roughly 150,000 distinct CDR3 sequences, about 95% of them singletons; the top ten hold approximately 0.17%. Sequencing was performed on CD4+ T cells from PBMCs. Receptors originate from a human donor with Susac syndrome.

The chain employs TRBV19 and TRBJ2-7; 9 nucleotides line up with TRBD1. The CDR3 runs to 14 residues. Germline V gives CDR1 LNHDA, CDR2 SQIVND (reference sequence). The V gene end was trimmed by 4 bases and the J gene end by 2 bases; junction bases not matched to a gene: 3. Written as DNA, the CDR3 is TGTGCCAGTAGTAGGGGGACAGGGCCCTACGAGCAGTACTTC. It specifies CASSRGTGPYEQYF. Looking up the rest from reference TRBV19 and TRBJ2-7 gives the full variable domain: DGGITQSPKYLFRKEGQNVTLSCEQNLNHDAMYWYRQDPGQGLRLIYYSQIVNDFQKGDIAEGYSVSREKKESFPLTVTSAQKNPTAFYLCASSRGTGPYEQYFGPGTRLTVT.

The rearrangement links TRBV19 to TRBJ2-7, with no clear D. The CDR3 is 13 residues long. V lost 5 bases, J lost 5 bases, and 13 bases lay in between. Looked up from germline, CDR1 is LNHDA and CDR2 is SQIVND (reference sequence). CDR3 in DNA: TGTGCCAGTAGTGCCTCCCCCGTCCACGAGCAGTACTTC. The encoded protein is CASSASPVHEQYF.

The rearrangement links TRBV9 to TRBJ1-2; D is undetermined. Germline lookup yields CDR1 SGDLS and CDR2 YYNGEE. CDR3 size: 14 residues. Between the trimmed V and J ends, which lost 1 base and 8 bases, there was a span of 15 bases. CDR3 coding DNA: TGTGCCAGCAGCGTACTGGCGGATGGAGGCGGCTACACCTTC. Protein sequence: CASSVLADGGGYTF. The full variable domain, its missing parts supplied by reference TRBV9 and TRBJ1-2, is DSGVTQTPKHLITATGQRVTLRCSPRSGDLSVYWYQQSLDQGLQFLIQYYNGEERAKGNILERFSAQQFPDLHSELNLSSLELGDSALYFCASSVLADGGGYTFGSGTRLTVV.

This chain uses TRBV29-1 with TRBJ2-7, with 7 nucleotides matching TRBD2. The CDR3 has 14 amino acids. Germline V gene lookup returns CDR1 SQVTM and CDR2 ANQGSEA. V shed 4 bases, J shed 4 bases, and the junction held 10 bases outside the gene matches. The CDR3 loop is CSVVPWGGLYEQYF. CDR3 coding DNA: TGCAGCGTTGTCCCCTGGGGGGGTCTATACGAGCAGTACTTC.

The chain combines TRBV3-1 with TRBJ2-7; TRBD1 agrees at 10 bases. CDR3 length: 14 residues. The V gene end was trimmed by 4 bases and the J gene end by 3 bases; junction bases not matched to a gene: 3. Germline V gene data show CDR1 as LGHDT and CDR2 as YNNKEL (reference sequence). This CDR3 is CASSPGQGIYEQYF. Here the CDR3 DNA reads TGTGCCAGCAGCCCGGGACAGGGGATCTACGAGCAGTACTTC.

The chain uses TRBV20-1 and TRBJ2-1; D is ambiguous. Germline V gene sequence: CDR1 DFQATT, CDR2 SNEGSKA (reference sequence). The CDR3 totals 12 residues. V shed 5 bases and J shed 10 bases, with 15 bases lying between them. The DNA of the CDR3 is TGCAGTGCTCCAGAGATGGGTTTAGAGCAGTTCTTC. It is translated as CSAPEMGLEQFF.

The chain has TRBV5-6 and TRBJ2-1; D uncertain. CDR3 length equals 15 residues. The germline V and J ends were trimmed by 3 bases and 8 bases, with 18 bases remaining between them. Germline V gene sequence: CDR1 SGHDT, CDR2 YYEEEE. The CDR3 DNA is TGTGCCAGCAGCTCCTTACGTCCGGTCGTCTATGAGCAGTTCTTC. Amino acid sequence: CASSSLRPVVYEQFF. The complete variable domain, with remaining parts taken from reference TRBV5-6 and TRBJ2-1, reads DAGVTQSPTHLIKTRGQQVTLRCSPKSGHDTVSWYQQALGQGPQFIFQYYEEEERQRGNFPDRFSGHQFPNYSSELNVNALLLGDSALYLCASSSLRPVVYEQFFGPGTRLTVL.

This sequence joins TRBV7-2 and TRBJ2-6; the match to TRBD1 covers 10 bases. The length of the CDR3 is 19 residues. V was clipped by 4 bases and J by 2 bases; unmatched bases: 11. Germline CDR1 is SGHTA and CDR2 is FQGNSA. Written as DNA, the CDR3 is TGTGCCAGCAGCTCCGGACAGGGGGTGCCTTTAGCTGGGGCCAACGTCCTGACTTTC. Amino acid sequence: CASSSGQGVPLAGANVLTF. Filled out from reference TRBV7-2 and TRBJ2-6, the complete variable domain reads GAGVSQSPSNKVTEKGKDVELRCDPISGHTALYWYRQSLGQGLEFLIYFQGNSAPDKSGLPSDRFSAERTGGSVSTLTIQRTQQEDSAVYLCASSSGQGVPLAGANVLTFGAGSRLTVL.

The chain has TRBV11-2 and TRBJ2-1; D is possibly TRBD2 (6 bases). This CDR3 has 13 amino acids. The germline gives CDR1 SGHAT, CDR2 FQNNGV. The V end lost 3 bases, the J end lost 8 bases, and 11 bases lay between the germline ends. The CDR3 coding sequence is TGTGCCAGCAGCTTTGTTGGCGGGGATGAGCAGTTCTTC. It is translated as CASSFVGGDEQFF.

This chain connects TRBV4-1 to TRBJ2-7, with D perhaps matching TRBD1 (7 bases). The germline CDR1 and CDR2 sequences are MGHRA and YSYEKL. V was pared by 0 bases and J by 2 bases, with 14 bases between. The CDR3 runs to 16 residues. This chain's CDR3 is CASSQERDSRPYEQYF. CDR3 in DNA: TGCGCCAGCAGCCAAGAGCGGGACAGCCGCCCCTACGAGCAGTACTTC.

This rearrangement joins TRBV10-3 to TRBJ2-7; 8 bases line up with TRBD1. With 6 bases clipped from V and 5 bases from J, the junction kept 3 bases outside the gene matches. Germline CDR1 is ENHRY and CDR2 is SYGVKD. The CDR3 sequence is 12 residues long. The CDR3 DNA reads TGTGCCATCAGAGGACAGGGCCACGAGCAGTACTTC. Encoded protein: CAIRGQGHEQYF.